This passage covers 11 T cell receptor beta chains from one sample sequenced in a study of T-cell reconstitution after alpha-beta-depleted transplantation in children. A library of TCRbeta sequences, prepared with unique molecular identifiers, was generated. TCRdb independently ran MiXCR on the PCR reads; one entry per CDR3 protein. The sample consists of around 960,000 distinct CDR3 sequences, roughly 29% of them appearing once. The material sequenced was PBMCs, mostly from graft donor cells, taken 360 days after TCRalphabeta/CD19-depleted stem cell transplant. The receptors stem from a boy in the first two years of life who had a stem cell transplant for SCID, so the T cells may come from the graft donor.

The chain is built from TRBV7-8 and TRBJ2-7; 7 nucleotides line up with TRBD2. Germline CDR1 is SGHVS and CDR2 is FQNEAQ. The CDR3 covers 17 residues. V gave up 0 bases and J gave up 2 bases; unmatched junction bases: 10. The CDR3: CASSLAGTTKRTYEQYF. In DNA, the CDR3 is TGTGCCAGCAGCTTAGCCGGGACTACCAAACGAACCTACGAGCAGTACTTC.

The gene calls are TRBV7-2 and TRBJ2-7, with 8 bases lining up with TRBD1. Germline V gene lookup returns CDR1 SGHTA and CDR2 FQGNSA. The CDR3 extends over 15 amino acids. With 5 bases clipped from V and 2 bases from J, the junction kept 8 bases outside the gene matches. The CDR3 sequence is CASSPRQGITYEQYF. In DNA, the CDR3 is TGTGCCAGCAGCCCAAGACAGGGGATAACCTACGAGCAGTACTTC.

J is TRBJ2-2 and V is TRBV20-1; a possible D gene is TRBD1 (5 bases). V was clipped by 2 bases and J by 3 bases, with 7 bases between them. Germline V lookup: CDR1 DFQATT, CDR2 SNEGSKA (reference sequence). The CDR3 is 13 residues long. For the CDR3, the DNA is TGCAGTGCTAGACAGGGTTACACCGGGGAGCTGTTTTTT. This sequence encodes CSARQGYTGELFF.

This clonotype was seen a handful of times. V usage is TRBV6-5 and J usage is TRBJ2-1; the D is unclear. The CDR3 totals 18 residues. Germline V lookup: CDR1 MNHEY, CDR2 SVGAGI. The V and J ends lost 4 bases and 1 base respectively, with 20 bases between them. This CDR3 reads CASSSSTRYSWSYNEQFF. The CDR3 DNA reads TGTGCCAGCAGTTCCTCAACTCGGTACAGCTGGTCCTACAATGAGCAGTTCTTC.

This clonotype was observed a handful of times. CDR3 sequence: CASSFPAPGNTIYF. Here the CDR3 DNA reads TGTGCCAGCAGTTTTCCGGCACCTGGAAACACCATATATTTT. The chain links TRBV12-3 or TRBV12-4 to TRBJ1-3; D is uncertain. Trimming cost V 3 bases and J 2 bases, with 8 bases left between them. CDR3 length: 14 residues.

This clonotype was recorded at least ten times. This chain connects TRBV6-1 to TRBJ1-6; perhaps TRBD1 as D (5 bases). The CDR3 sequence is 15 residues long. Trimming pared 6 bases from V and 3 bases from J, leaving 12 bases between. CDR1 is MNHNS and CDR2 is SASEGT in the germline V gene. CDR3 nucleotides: TGTGCCAGCAGCGAGGGGTTCTTCTATAATTCACCCCTCCACTTT. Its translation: CASSEGFFYNSPLHF.

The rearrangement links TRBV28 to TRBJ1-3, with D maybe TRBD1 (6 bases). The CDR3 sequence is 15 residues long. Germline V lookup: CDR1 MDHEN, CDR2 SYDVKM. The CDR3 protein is CAGGTSKSSGNTIYF. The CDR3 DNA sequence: TGTGCGGGCGGGACATCGAAATCCTCTGGAAACACCATATATTTT.

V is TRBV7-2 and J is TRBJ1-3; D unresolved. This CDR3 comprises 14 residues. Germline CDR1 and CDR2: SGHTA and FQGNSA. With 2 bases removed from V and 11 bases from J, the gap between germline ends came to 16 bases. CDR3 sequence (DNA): TGTGCCAGCAGCTTAAGGGCACGGGGTTCTCCCATATATTTT. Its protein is CASSLRARGSPIYF.

CDR3 loop: CAPGQEEFF. CDR3 nucleotide sequence: TGTGCCCCGGGACAGGAGGAGTTCTTC. The chain employs TRBV25-1 and TRBJ2-1; TRBD1 matches 8 bases. The J segment lost 14 bases and the V segment lost 11 bases, leaving 5 bases of the junction unmatched. Germline V lookup: CDR1 MGHDK, CDR2 SYGVNS. The CDR3 loop spans 9 amino acids.

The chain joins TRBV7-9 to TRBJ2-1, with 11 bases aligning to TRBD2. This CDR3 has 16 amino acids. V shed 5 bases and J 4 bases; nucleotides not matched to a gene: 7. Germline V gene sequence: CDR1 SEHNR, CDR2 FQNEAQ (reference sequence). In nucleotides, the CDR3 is TGTGCCAGCAGCGCCGGAACTAGCGGGGGTTACAATGAGCAGTTCTTC. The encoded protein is CASSAGTSGGYNEQFF.

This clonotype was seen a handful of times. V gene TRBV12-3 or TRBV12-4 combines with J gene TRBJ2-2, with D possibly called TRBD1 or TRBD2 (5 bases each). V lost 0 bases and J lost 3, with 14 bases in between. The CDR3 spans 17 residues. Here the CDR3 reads CASSLAPRGDDTGELFF. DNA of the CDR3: TGTGCCAGCAGTTTAGCCCCCCGAGGGGACGACACCGGGGAGCTGTTTTTT.